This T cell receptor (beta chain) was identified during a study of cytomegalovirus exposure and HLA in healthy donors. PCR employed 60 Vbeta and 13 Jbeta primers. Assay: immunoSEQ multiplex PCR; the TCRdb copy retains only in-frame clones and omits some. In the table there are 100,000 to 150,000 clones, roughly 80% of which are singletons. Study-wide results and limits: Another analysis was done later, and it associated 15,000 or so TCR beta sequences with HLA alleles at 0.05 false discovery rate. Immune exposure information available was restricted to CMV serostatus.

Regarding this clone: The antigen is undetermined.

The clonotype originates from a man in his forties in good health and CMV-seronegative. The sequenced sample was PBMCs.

CDR3 amino acids: CASSLRQGQGYEKLFF. The CDR3, as DNA: TGTGCCAGCAGTTTGAGGCAGGGACAGGGGTATGAAAAACTGTTTTTT. The chain links TRBV28 to TRBJ1-4; 10 nucleotides align to TRBD1. Per germline, CDR1 MDHEN and CDR2 SYDVKM. The trim removed 3 bases at V and 6 bases at J, leaving 7 bases unmatched. The CDR3 sequence is 16 residues long.